Detailed here is one T cell receptor beta chain. Multiplex touch-down PCR with TRB-A/B primers amplified rearranged V-D-J TRB sequences. TCRdb independently ran MiXCR on the multiplex PCR reads; one entry per CDR3 protein. The sample gives 3,000 to 3,500 distinct CDR3 sequences, about 25% of which show up once; about 4% is in the top ten. These data come from a study of T cell repertoires in aging, cancer and after chemotherapy. Study-wide background: Six age groups, ranging from 30 or younger to 70 or older, included the donors. Paired samples before and after chemotherapy came from glioblastoma patients receiving temozolomide-based therapy.

TCR beta rearrangements were amplified from peripheral blood genomic DNA. Per germline, CDR1 DFQATT and CDR2 SNEGSKA (reference sequence). V was trimmed by 3 bases and J by 4 bases, leaving 18 bases between them. The CDR3 runs to 15 residues. Specimen: blood. The receptor comes from a human donor with a solid tumor. V usage is TRBV20-1 and J usage is TRBJ2-5, with D perhaps given as TRBD1 or TRBD2 (5 bases each). DNA for the CDR3: TGCAGTGCTAGGAGGGTCGAAGGGGCGGCAGAGACCCAGTACTTC. Protein: CSARRVEGAAETQYF.